The sample holds a few counts of the clone carrying this T cell receptor beta chain. Germline assignment: CDR1 LNHDA and CDR2 SQIVND (reference sequence). The CDR3 consists of 15 residues. Trimming took off 1 base at V and 4 bases at J, with 10 bases between the two ends. This sample is drawn from a study of blood T cell repertoires in COVID-19. Turning to the study itself: Samples came from the United States, Italy and Spain, spanning acute and convalescent COVID-19. Nucleic acid was either cDNA or gDNA, and it came from T cells, B-cell-depleted T cells, or PBMCs.

In the original workflow: Reference gene primer amplification in the assay estimated nucleated cell counts. The method was immunoSEQ multiplex PCR; TCRdb's version includes in-frame clones alone and lacks a portion of them. V, J and clone size are taken as reported in that table, and D and trimming were inferred from the DNA itself. The data show 90,000 to 150,000 clones, around 82% seen once. The sample was peripheral blood. This chain uses TRBV19 with TRBJ2-2; D is unresolved. This receptor was obtained from a human donor in a cohort sampled during active COVID-19. The DNA of the CDR3 is TGTGCCAGTAGTATAGTTCGAGAACCCACCGGGGAGCTGTTTTTT. It encodes CASSIVREPTGELFF.